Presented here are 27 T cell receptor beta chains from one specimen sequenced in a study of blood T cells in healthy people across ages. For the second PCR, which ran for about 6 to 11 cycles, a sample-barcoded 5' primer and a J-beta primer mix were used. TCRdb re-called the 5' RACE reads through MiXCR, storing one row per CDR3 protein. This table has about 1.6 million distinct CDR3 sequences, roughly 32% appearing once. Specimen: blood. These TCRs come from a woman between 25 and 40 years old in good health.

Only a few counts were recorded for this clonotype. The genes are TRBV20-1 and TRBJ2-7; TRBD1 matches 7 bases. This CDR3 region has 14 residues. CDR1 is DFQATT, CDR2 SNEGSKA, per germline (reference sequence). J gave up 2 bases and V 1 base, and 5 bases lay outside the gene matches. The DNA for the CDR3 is TGCAGTGCTAGAGTCCTGCAGGGGGCCTACGAGCAGTACTTC. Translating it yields CSARVLQGAYEQYF.

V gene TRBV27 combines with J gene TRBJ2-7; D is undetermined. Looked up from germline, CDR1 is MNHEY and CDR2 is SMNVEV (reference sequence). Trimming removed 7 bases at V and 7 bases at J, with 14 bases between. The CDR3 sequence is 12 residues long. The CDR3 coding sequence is TGTGCCAGCAAAGGGCCTACGTGGGAGCAGTACTTC. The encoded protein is CASKGPTWEQYF.

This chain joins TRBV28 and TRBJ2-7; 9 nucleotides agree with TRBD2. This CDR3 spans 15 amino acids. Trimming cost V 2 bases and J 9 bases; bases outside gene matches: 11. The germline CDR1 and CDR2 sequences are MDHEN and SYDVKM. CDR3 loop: CASSLMVAGGPWQYF. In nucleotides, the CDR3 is TGTGCCAGCAGTTTAATGGTTGCGGGAGGGCCTTGGCAGTACTTC.

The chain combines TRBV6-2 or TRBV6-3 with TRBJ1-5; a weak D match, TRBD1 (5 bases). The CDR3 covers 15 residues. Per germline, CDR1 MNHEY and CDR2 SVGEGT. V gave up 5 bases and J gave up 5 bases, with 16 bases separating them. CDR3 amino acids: CASSSLGTPYQPQHF. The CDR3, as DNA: TGTGCCAGCAGTAGCCTAGGGACTCCTTATCAGCCCCAGCATTTT.

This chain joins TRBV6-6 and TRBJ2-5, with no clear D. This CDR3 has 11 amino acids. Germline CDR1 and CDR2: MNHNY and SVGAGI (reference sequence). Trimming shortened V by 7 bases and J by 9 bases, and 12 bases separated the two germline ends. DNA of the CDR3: TGTGCCAGCACCAGCCGTGGGGCCCAGTACTTC. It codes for CASTSRGAQYF.

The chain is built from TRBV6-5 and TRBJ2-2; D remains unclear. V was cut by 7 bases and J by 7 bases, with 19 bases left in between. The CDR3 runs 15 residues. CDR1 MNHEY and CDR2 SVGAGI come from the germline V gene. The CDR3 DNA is TGTGCCAGCACCCAGTACCCCGGAGCGTTCGGGGAGCTGTTTTTT. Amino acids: CASTQYPGAFGELFF.

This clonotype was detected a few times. The DNA for the CDR3 is TGTGCCATCAGCCAAGGAGGGGGGTTAGGTGAAAAACTGTTTTTT. Its translation is CAISQGGGLGEKLFF. The chain is built from TRBV10-3 and TRBJ1-4; D possibly corresponds to TRBD1 (6 bases). V was cut by 6 bases and J by 7 bases, with 18 bases left in between. Germline V gives CDR1 ENHRY, CDR2 SYGVKD. The CDR3 runs 15 residues.

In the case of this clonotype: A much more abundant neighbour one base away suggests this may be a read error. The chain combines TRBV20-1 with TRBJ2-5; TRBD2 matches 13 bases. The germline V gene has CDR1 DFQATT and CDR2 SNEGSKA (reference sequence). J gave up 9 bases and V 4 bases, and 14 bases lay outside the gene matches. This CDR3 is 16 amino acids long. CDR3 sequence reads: CSAIGQQGTSGEAQYF. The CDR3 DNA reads TGCAGTGCTATCGGCCAGCAAGGGACTAGCGGGGAGGCCCAGTACTTC.

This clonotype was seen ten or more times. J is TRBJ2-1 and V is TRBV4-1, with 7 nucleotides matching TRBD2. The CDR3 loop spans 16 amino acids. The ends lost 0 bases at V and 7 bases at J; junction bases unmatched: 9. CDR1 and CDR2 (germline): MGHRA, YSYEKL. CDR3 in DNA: TGCGCCAGCAGCCAAGAACCTAGCGGAGTTAGGAATGAGCAGTTCTTC. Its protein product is CASSQEPSGVRNEQFF.

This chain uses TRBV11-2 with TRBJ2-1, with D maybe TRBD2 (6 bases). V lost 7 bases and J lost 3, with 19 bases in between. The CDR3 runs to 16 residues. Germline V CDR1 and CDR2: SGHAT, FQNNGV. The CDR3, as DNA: TGTGCCAGCACCCTCAGCGCGGGGCGGATCTACAATGAGCAGTTCTTC. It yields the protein CASTLSAGRIYNEQFF.

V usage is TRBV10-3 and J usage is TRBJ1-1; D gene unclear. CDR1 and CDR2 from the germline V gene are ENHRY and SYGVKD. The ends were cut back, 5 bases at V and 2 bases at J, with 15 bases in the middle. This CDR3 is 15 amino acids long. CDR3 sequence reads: CAISTTSVGNTEAFF. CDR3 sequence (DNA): TGTGCCATCAGTACAACTAGCGTCGGAAACACTGAAGCTTTCTTT.

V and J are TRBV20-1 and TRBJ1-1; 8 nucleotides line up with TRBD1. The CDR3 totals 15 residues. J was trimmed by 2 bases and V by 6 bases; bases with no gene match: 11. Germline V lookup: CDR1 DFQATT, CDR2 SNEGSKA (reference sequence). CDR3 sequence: CSADIIGQGNTEAFF. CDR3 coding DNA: TGCAGTGCGGACATTATAGGACAGGGAAACACTGAAGCTTTCTTT.

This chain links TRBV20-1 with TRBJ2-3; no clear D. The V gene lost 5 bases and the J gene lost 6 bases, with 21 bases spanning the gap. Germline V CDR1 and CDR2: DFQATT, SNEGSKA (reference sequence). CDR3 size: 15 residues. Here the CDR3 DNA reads TGCAGTGCTCACTTTGGCACACCTCGAGGTGATACGCAGTATTTT. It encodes CSAHFGTPRGDTQYF.

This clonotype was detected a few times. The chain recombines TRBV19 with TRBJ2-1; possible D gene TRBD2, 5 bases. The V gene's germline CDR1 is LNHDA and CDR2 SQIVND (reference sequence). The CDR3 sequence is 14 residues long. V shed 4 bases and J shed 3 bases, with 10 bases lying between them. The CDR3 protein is CASSTGLDYNEQFF. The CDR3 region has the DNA TGTGCCAGTAGTACCGGACTTGACTACAATGAGCAGTTCTTC.

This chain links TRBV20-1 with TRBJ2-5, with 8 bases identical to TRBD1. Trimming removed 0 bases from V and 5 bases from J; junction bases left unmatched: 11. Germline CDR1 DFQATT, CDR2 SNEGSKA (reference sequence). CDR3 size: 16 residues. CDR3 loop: CSAREDRDFGMETQYF. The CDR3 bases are TGCAGTGCTAGAGAGGACAGGGATTTCGGTATGGAGACCCAGTACTTC.

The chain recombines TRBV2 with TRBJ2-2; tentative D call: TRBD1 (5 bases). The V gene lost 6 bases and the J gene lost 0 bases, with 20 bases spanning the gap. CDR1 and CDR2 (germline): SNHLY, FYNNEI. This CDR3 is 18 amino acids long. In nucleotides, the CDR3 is TGTGCCAGCAGCCCAAGTCCAACAGGCAGATCGAACACCGGGGAGCTGTTTTTT. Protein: CASSPSPTGRSNTGELFF.

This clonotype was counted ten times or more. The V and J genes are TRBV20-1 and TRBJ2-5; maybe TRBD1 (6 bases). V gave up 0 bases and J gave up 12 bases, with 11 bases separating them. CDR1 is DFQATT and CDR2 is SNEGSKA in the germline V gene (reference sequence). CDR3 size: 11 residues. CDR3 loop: CSARDRRGEYF. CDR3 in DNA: TGCAGTGCTAGAGATCGCAGGGGAGAGTACTTC.

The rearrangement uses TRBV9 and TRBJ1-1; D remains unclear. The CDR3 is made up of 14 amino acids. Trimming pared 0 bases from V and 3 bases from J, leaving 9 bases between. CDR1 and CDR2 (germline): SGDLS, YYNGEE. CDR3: CASSVGRADTEAFF. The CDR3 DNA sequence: TGTGCCAGCAGCGTAGGAAGGGCGGACACTGAAGCTTTCTTT.

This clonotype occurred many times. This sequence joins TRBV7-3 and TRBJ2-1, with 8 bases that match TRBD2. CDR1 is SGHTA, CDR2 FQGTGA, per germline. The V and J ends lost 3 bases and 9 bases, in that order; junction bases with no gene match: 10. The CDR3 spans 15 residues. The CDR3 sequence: CASSLGTGGPGEQFF. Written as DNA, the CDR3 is TGTGCCAGCAGCTTGGGGACGGGGGGGCCCGGTGAGCAGTTCTTC.

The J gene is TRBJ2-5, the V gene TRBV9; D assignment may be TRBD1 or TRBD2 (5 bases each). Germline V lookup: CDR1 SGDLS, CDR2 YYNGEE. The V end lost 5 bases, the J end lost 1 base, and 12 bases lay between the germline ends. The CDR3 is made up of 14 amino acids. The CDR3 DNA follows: TGTGCCAGCAGTCAGTCAGGGAGCCAAGAGACCCAGTACTTC. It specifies CASSQSGSQETQYF. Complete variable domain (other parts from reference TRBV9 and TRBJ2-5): DSGVTQTPKHLITATGQRVTLRCSPRSGDLSVYWYQQSLDQGLQFLIQYYNGEERAKGNILERFSAQQFPDLHSELNLSSLELGDSALYFCASSQSGSQETQYFGPGTRLLVL.

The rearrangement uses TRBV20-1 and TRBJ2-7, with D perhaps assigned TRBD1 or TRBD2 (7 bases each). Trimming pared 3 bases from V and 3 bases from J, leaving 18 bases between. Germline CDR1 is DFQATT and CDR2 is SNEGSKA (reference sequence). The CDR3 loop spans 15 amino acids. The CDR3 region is CSASAMSRGGYEQYF. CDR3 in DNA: TGCAGTGCTAGCGCGATGTCCAGGGGGGGCTACGAGCAGTACTTC.

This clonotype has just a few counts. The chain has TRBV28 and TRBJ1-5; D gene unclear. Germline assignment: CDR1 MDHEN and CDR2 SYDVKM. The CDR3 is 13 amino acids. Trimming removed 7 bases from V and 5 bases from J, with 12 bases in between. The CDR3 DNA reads TGTGCCAGCAATTCGGGGTCCCATCAGCCCCAGCATTTT. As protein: CASNSGSHQPQHF. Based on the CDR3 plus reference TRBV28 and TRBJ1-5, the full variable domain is DVKVTQSSRYLVKRTGEKVFLECVQDMDHENMFWYRQDPGLGLRLIYFSYDVKMKEKGDIPEGYSVSREKKERFSLILESASTNQTSMYLCASNSGSHQPQHFGDGTRLSIL.

The CDR3 region has the DNA TGTGCCAGCAGTTTGGAGGGACAGGGTTGGGACGAGCAGTACTTC. It codes for CASSLEGQGWDEQYF. V and J are TRBV12-3 or TRBV12-4 and TRBJ2-7; 9 bases fit TRBD1. CDR3 size: 15 residues. Trimming cost V 3 bases and J 5 bases; bases outside gene matches: 8.

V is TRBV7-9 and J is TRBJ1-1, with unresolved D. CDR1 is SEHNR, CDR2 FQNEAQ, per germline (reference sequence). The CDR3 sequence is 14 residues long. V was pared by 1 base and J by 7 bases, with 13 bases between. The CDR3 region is CASSLVQVSSEAFF. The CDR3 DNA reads TGTGCCAGCAGCTTAGTTCAGGTCAGTAGTGAAGCTTTCTTT.

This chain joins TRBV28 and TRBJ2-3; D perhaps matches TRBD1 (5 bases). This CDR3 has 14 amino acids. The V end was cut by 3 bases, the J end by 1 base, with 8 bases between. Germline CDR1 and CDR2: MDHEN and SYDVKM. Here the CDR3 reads CASSFIRGTDTQYF. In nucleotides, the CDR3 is TGTGCCAGCAGTTTTATCAGGGGCACAGATACGCAGTATTTT.

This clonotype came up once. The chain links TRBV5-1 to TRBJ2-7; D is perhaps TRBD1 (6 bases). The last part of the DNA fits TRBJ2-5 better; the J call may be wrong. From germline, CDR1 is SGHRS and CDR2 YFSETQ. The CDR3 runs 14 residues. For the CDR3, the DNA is TGCGCCAGCAGCTTACAGGGTTTTCAAGAGACCCAGTACTTC. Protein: CASSLQGFQETQYF.

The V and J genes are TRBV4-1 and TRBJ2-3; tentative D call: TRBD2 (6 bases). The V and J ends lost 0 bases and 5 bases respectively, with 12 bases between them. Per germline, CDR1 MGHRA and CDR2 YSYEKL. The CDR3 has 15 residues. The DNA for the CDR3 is TGCGCCAGCAGCCAAGATCACGGGAGCGGAGATACGCAGTATTTT. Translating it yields CASSQDHGSGDTQYF.